These T cell receptor beta chains were read from a single sample in a study of T cell clones after liver transplantation. Sequenced by immunoSEQ multiplex PCR; TCRdb stores in-frame clones only, minus some. The sample records approximately 75,000 clones, around 80% being singletons. The material was CD4+ T cells from blood, obtained 12 months after liver transplant. These receptors all stem from a human patient who received a liver transplant. The T cells may come from the graft donor. Both conserved end residues are part of each CDR3. The order of the fields is J gene, D gene, clone size, V gene, CDR3 DNA, CDR3 protein. The D gene is left open where the match is weak. Clone size is stated in some rows and not others, as once, few, many or a class when expanded.

j_gene: TRBJ2-7; d_gene: NA; abundance: NA; v_gene: TRBV6-5; CDR3nt: TGTGCCAGCAGAGCCGGGGGCGGCGAGCAGTACTTC; CDR3aa: CASRAGGGEQYF
j_gene: TRBJ2-5; d_gene: NA; abundance: NA; v_gene: TRBV5-1; CDR3nt: TGCGCCAGCAGCTTGGCCTCACGTCAAGAGACCCAGTACTTC; CDR3aa: CASSLASRQETQYF
j_gene: TRBJ1-2; d_gene: TRBD1; abundance: NA; v_gene: TRBV19; CDR3nt: TGTGCCAGTAGTATTTCGACAGGGACTAACTATGGCTACACCTTC; CDR3aa: CASSISTGTNYGYTF
j_gene: TRBJ2-1; d_gene: NA; abundance: NA; v_gene: TRBV18; CDR3nt: TGTGCCAGCTCACCACCGGCTGGGGTACAGGGTAATGAGCAGTTCTTC; CDR3aa: CASSPPAGVQGNEQFF
j_gene: TRBJ2-2; d_gene: TRBD1; abundance: many; v_gene: TRBV7-2; CDR3nt: TGTGCCAGCAGCGTGGACAGGGGGCAAACCAGAACCGGGGAGCTGTTTTTT; CDR3aa: CASSVDRGQTRTGELFF
j_gene: TRBJ1-2; d_gene: TRBD1; abundance: NA; v_gene: TRBV6-6; CDR3nt: TGTGCCAGCAGGCGACAGGGCTATGGCTACACCTTC; CDR3aa: CASRRQGYGYTF
j_gene: TRBJ2-2; d_gene: TRBD1; abundance: NA; v_gene: TRBV15; CDR3nt: TGTGCCACCAGCAGGGCCGGGACAGCTAATGGCGGGGAGCTGTTTTTT; CDR3aa: CATSRAGTANGGELFF
j_gene: TRBJ2-5; d_gene: NA; abundance: NA; v_gene: TRBV28; CDR3nt: TGTGCCAGCAGTTTCCCCGGCAGGGGGGGGACCCAGTACTTC; CDR3aa: CASSFPGRGGTQYF
j_gene: TRBJ1-2; d_gene: NA; abundance: NA; v_gene: TRBV30; CDR3nt: TGTGCCTGGAGCCGACAACGGACGAACTATGGCTACACCTTC; CDR3aa: CAWSRQRTNYGYTF
j_gene: TRBJ2-1; d_gene: TRBD2; abundance: NA; v_gene: TRBV28; CDR3nt: TGTGCCAGCAGTTTAGGCGGGAGGGAGACCTACAATGAGCAGTTCTTC; CDR3aa: CASSLGGRETYNEQFF
j_gene: TRBJ2-1; d_gene: NA; abundance: NA; v_gene: TRBV7-2; CDR3nt: TGTGCCAGCAGGGAAGGGAGGACAGCCTACAATGAGCAGTTCTTC; CDR3aa: CASREGRTAYNEQFF
j_gene: TRBJ2-1; d_gene: TRBD2; abundance: few; v_gene: TRBV11-2; CDR3nt: TGTGCCAGCAGCTTAGTAAAGGGCGGGAGGATAAATGAGCAGTTCTTC; CDR3aa: CASSLVKGGRINEQFF
j_gene: TRBJ2-2; d_gene: NA; abundance: NA; v_gene: TRBV2; CDR3nt: TGTGCCAGCAAAACAACAGAGAACACCGGGGAGCTGTTTTTT; CDR3aa: CASKTTENTGELFF
j_gene: TRBJ1-1; d_gene: NA; abundance: NA; v_gene: TRBV11-2; CDR3nt: TGTGCCAGCAGCTTGACAGTGAACACTGAAGCTTTCTTT; CDR3aa: CASSLTVNTEAFF